These 31 T cell receptor gamma chains share one sample of origin, sequenced in a study of fetal and pediatric gammadelta thymocytes. TCRdb called clones from the reads again using CATT. The sample has a few hundred gamma-chain clones, roughly 4% seen once. The thymus tissue was fetal, from elective terminations at about 14 to 22 weeks estimated gestational age. Source material: non-Vgamma9Vdelta2 gamma-delta T cells from the thymus. Indicated subset: CD3+gammadeltaTCR+ thymocytes not co-expressing Vgamma9 and Vdelta2. These receptors all come from a human fetus.

This sequence joins TRGV4 and TRGJ1 or TRGJ2. J lost 3 bases, V lost 0 bases, and 5 bases had no gene match. The CDR3 is 14 amino acids. Germline V gene lookup returns CDR1 EGSTGY and CDR2 YDSYTSSV. CDR3 sequence: CATWDGLFYYKKLF. In DNA form, the CDR3 reads TGTGCCACCTGGGATGGGCTTTTTTATTATAAGAAACTCTTT.

The chain uses TRGV3 and TRGJP. In germline, CDR1 is VTNTFY, CDR2 YDVSTARD (reference sequence). V gave up 1 base and J gave up 2 bases; unmatched junction bases: 2. This CDR3 has 17 amino acids. CDR3 sequence reads: CATWDSRQELGKKIKVF. The DNA for the CDR3 is TGTGCCACCTGGGACAGCCGGCAAGAGTTGGGCAAAAAAATCAAGGTATTT.

This clone was seen a few times. TCRdb's protein, taken from a much larger clone, differs from this DNA's translation at residue 2, likely owing to a read error; the protein displayed comes from the DNA. V gene TRGV4 combines with J gene TRGJ1 or TRGJ2. The CDR3 extends over 11 amino acids. From germline, CDR1 is EGSTGY and CDR2 YDSYTSSV. CDR3 amino acids: CTTWDYYKKLF. The CDR3 DNA sequence: TGTACCACCTGGGATTATTATAAGAAACTCTTT.

This clone showed up just a few times. The genes are TRGV5P and TRGJ1 or TRGJ2. TRGV5P has pseudogene status. This CDR3 is 14 amino acids long. CDR3 sequence reads: CATWGRPNYYKKLF. The CDR3 DNA sequence: TGTGCCACCTGGGGCAGGCCGAATTATTATAAGAAACTCTTT.

By share, this clone counts as large. The V and J genes are TRGV8 and TRGJP1. Looked up from germline, CDR1 is VENAVY and CDR2 is YDSYNSRV. The J segment lost 0 bases and the V segment lost 8 bases, leaving 0 bases of the junction unmatched. The length of the CDR3 is 12 residues. The CDR3: CATYTTGWFKIF. DNA of the CDR3: TGTGCCACCTATACCACTGGTTGGTTCAAGATATTT.

There are a few counts of this clone. A much more abundant neighbour one base away suggests this may be a read error. V is TRGV4 and J is TRGJ1 or TRGJ2. As TCRdb names no J gene, one was assigned here on the basis of a DNA match to germline. From germline, CDR1 is EGSTGY and CDR2 YDSYTSSV. Trimming took 2 bases from V and 4 from J; bases not matched to a gene: 2. CDR3 length equals 12 residues. The CDR3 spells CATWDVYYKKLF. As DNA, the CDR3 is TGTGCCACCTGGGATGTGTATTATAAGAAACTCTTT.

In regard to this clone: With a much larger clone just one base away, this may be a read error. The genes are TRGV4 and TRGJ1 or TRGJ2. The J gene comes from matching the DNA to germline here; TCRdb lacks it. Trimming cost V 0 bases and J 3 bases; bases outside gene matches: 8. The germline gives CDR1 EGSTGY, CDR2 YDSYTSSV. The CDR3 consists of 15 residues. The CDR3 DNA is TGTGCCACCTGGGATGGGTCCCCCTTTTATTATAAGAAACTCTTT. It encodes CATWDGSPFYYKKLF.

This clone is termed large. This sequence joins TRGV5 and TRGJ1 or TRGJ2. Germline CDR1 and CDR2: VINAFY and YDVSNSKD. The trim removed 0 bases at V and 6 bases at J, leaving 2 bases unmatched. This CDR3 has 12 residues. The CDR3, as DNA: TGTGCCACCTGGGACAGGCCTTATAAGAAACTCTTT. As protein: CATWDRPYKKLF.

This clone is labeled as large. This is likely an artifact of a read error, given a far larger clone one base away. V gene TRGV4 combines with J gene TRGJP1. The CDR3 is 13 residues long. CDR1 EGSTGY and CDR2 YDSYTSSV come from the germline V gene. V dropped 3 bases and J dropped 3; count of bases not matched to a gene: 1. CDR3 residues: CATWDPTGWFKIF. The CDR3 bases are TGTGCCACCTGGGATCCCACTGGTTGGTTCAAGATATTT.

This clone is labeled as medium-sized. The V gene is TRGV5, the J gene TRGJ1 or TRGJ2. This CDR3 has 14 residues. In germline, CDR1 is VINAFY, CDR2 YDVSNSKD. V lost 0 bases, J lost 3 bases, and 5 bases stayed unmatched. For the CDR3, the DNA is TGTGCCACCTGGGACAGGCAAATTTATTATAAGAAACTCTTT. As protein: CATWDRQIYYKKLF.

This clone was detected only a few times. The V gene is TRGV5, the J gene TRGJ1 or TRGJ2. V shed 1 base, J shed 5 bases, and the junction held 5 bases outside the gene matches. Per germline, CDR1 VINAFY and CDR2 YDVSNSKD. This CDR3 is 13 amino acids long. The CDR3 loop is CATWDSEDYKKLF. The CDR3 DNA reads TGTGCCACCTGGGACAGTGAAGATTATAAGAAACTCTTT.

As to this clone: A single base separates this from a much larger clone, so it may be a read error. V usage is TRGV8 and J usage is TRGJP. No J segment appears in TCRdb, so it was assigned here by matching the sequence to germline. The trim removed 0 bases at V and 7 bases at J, leaving 6 bases unmatched. The CDR3 extends over 17 amino acids. Germline V gene sequence: CDR1 VENAVY, CDR2 YDSYNSRV. The CDR3 coding sequence is TGTGCCACCTGGGATAGGCGTACGGAGTTGGGCAAAAAAATCAAGGTATTT. Its protein product is CATWDRRTELGKKIKVF.

For this clone: This may arise from a read error, as a much more abundant clone is one base away. This chain joins TRGV2 and TRGJP1. TCRdb carries no J gene annotation; the J gene was assigned here by matching the DNA with germline. There are 17 residues in the CDR3. Germline lookup yields CDR1 EGSNGY and CDR2 YDSYNSKV. V trimming: 0 bases; J trimming: 3 bases; junction bases outside the gene matches: 10. CDR3 amino acids: CATWDGRGRATGWFKIF. In DNA form, the CDR3 reads TGTGCCACCTGGGACGGGCGAGGGCGGGCCACTGGTTGGTTCAAGATATTT.

In this sample, this clone turned up a few times. A read error is likely here: a far larger clone is one base away. The chain links TRGV4 to TRGJ1 or TRGJ2. The V gene end was trimmed by 6 bases and the J gene end by 2 bases; junction bases not matched to a gene: 1. The CDR3 runs to 11 residues. CDR1 is EGSTGY, CDR2 YDSYTSSV, per germline. For the CDR3, the DNA is TGTGCCACCTGGTATTATTATAAGAAACTCTTT. As protein: CATWYYYKKLF.

By proportion, this clone is large (0.1 to 1%). A far larger clone is a single base away, which makes a read error likely. The chain combines TRGV8 with TRGJP1. TCRdb supplies no J gene; here it was assigned by aligning the nucleotide sequence to germline. The CDR3 runs 13 residues. V was clipped by 5 bases and J by 1 base; unmatched bases: 1. Germline V gives CDR1 VENAVY, CDR2 YDSYNSRV. This chain's CDR3 is CATWVTTGWFKIF. The CDR3 nucleotides are TGTGCCACCTGGGTTACCACTGGTTGGTTCAAGATATTT.

This clone is termed large. The chain couples TRGV5 to TRGJ1 or TRGJ2. The CDR3 loop spans 14 amino acids. Germline V gene sequence: CDR1 VINAFY, CDR2 YDVSNSKD. The junction had 2 bases not matched to a gene; V was cut back by 0 bases and J by 0 bases. CDR3 sequence: CATWDRQNYYKKLF. In DNA form, the CDR3 reads TGTGCCACCTGGGACAGGCAGAATTATTATAAGAAACTCTTT.

With regard to this clone: TCRdb lists the protein of a much larger clone for this DNA, which differs at residue 7, so this is likely a read error; the protein given here is translated from the DNA itself. The V call is TRGV8, the J call TRGJP1. Assignment of the J gene here rests on matching the DNA to germline, because TCRdb gives none. The CDR3 length is 13 residues. Germline V gene data show CDR1 as VENAVY and CDR2 as YDSYNSRV. The CDR3 bases are TGTGCCACCTGGGATACCCCTGGTTGGTTCAAGATATTT. It translates to CATWDTPGWFKIF.

This rearrangement joins TRGV4 to TRGJP1. No J gene is reported in TCRdb; it was inferred here by comparing the DNA with germline. J was trimmed by 3 bases and V by 0 bases; bases with no gene match: 7. Germline V gene sequence: CDR1 EGSTGY, CDR2 YDSYTSSV. The CDR3 contains 16 residues. DNA of the CDR3: TGTGCCACCTGGGATGGGCCGGGGGCCACTGGTTGGTTCAAGATATTT. This encodes CATWDGPGATGWFKIF.

By share, this clone ranks as large. The chain is built from TRGV10 and TRGJP1. TRGV10 is treated as an ORF (open reading frame) with a function not yet certain. This CDR3 spans 12 amino acids. The junction had 0 bases not matched to a gene; V was cut back by 10 bases and J by 0 bases. The CDR3 region has the DNA TGTGCTGCGTATACCACTGGTTGGTTCAAGATATTT. This codes for CAAYTTGWFKIF.

To note about this clone: TCRdb pairs this DNA with a much larger clone's protein that differs at residue 5, likely a read error; the protein shown was translated from the DNA. The rearrangement links TRGV10 to TRGJP1. TRGV10 is given ORF status, its function remaining uncertain. CDR3 size: 13 residues. J was trimmed by 7 bases and V by 7 bases; bases with no gene match: 7. The CDR3 DNA follows: TGTGCTGCGTGGTATTTTTTTGGTTGGTTCAAGATATTT. Translated: CAAWYFFGWFKIF.

About this clone: A far larger clone differs by one base, so this is likely a read error. This rearrangement joins TRGV10 to TRGJ1 or TRGJ2. TRGV10 is flagged as an ORF with uncertain function. V dropped 9 bases and J dropped 2; count of bases not matched to a gene: 2. This CDR3 comprises 11 residues. The CDR3 nucleotides are TGTGCTGCGTGTGATTATTATAAGAAACTCTTT. This encodes CAACDYYKKLF.

Note on this clone: Other DNA sequences in this specimen translate into the identical CDR3. J is TRGJP1 and V is TRGV10. TRGV10 falls under the ORF class, with uncertain function. The ends lost 8 bases at V and 2 bases at J; junction bases unmatched: 9. This CDR3 has 15 residues. CDR3 sequence: CAAWDYGTTGWFKIF. The CDR3, as DNA: TGTGCTGCGTGGGATTATGGGACCACTGGTTGGTTCAAGATATTT.

This clone was seen only a few times. This rearrangement joins TRGV5 to TRGJ1 or TRGJ2. Germline V gene lookup returns CDR1 VINAFY and CDR2 YDVSNSKD. CDR3 size: 13 residues. V shed 1 base and J 2 bases; nucleotides not matched to a gene: 2. CDR3 in DNA: TGTGCCACCTGGGACAGTTATTATTATAAGAAACTCTTT. It specifies CATWDSYYYKKLF.

In its sample, this clone was seen a few times. The chain is built from TRGV5 and TRGJ1 or TRGJ2. After removal of 3 bases from V and 8 bases from J, the junction contained 4 bases not matched to a gene. From germline, CDR1 is VINAFY and CDR2 YDVSNSKD. The CDR3 is 11 residues long. The CDR3 DNA reads TGTGCCACCTGGGACTCGGATAAGAAACTCTTT. This sequence encodes CATWDSDKKLF.

Concerning this clone: Other DNA variants within this sample encode the same CDR3. This chain connects TRGV8 to TRGJ1 or TRGJ2. Germline CDR1 is VENAVY and CDR2 is YDSYNSRV. V shed 4 bases and J 0 bases; nucleotides not matched to a gene: 6. This CDR3 comprises 14 residues. In DNA form, the CDR3 reads TGTGCCACCTGGGACTTCCCGAATTATTATAAGAAACTCTTT. It is translated as CATWDFPNYYKKLF.

On this clone itself: The protein given by TCRdb reflects a much larger clone and differs at residue 6 from this DNA's translation, likely from a read error; the protein shown is the DNA's translation. This chain connects TRGV2 to TRGJ1 or TRGJ2. CDR1 is EGSNGY and CDR2 is YDSYNSKV in the germline V gene. There are 13 residues in the CDR3. V gave up 0 bases and J gave up 1 base; unmatched junction bases: 0. In DNA, the CDR3 is TGTGCCACCTGGGACGGGAATTATTATAAGAAACTCTTT. It is translated as CATWDGNYYKKLF.

Sample share makes this clone medium-sized. The chain couples TRGV5 to TRGJP. CDR3 length: 15 amino acids. Unmatched junction bases numbered 1, after V lost 0 bases and J lost 8 bases. Germline V gene lookup returns CDR1 VINAFY and CDR2 YDVSNSKD. Written as DNA, the CDR3 is TGTGCCACCTGGGACAGGCAGTTGGGCAAAAAAATCAAGGTATTT. It yields the protein CATWDRQLGKKIKVF.

This clone turned up a few times. TCRdb pairs this DNA with a much larger clone's protein that differs at residue 8, likely a read error; the protein shown was translated from the DNA. The chain carries TRGV3 and TRGJP1. Trimming cost V 0 bases and J 6 bases; bases outside gene matches: 4. Germline V gene data show CDR1 as VTNTFY and CDR2 as YDVSTARD (reference sequence). The CDR3 is 14 amino acids. Here the CDR3 reads CATWDRPAGWFKIF. CDR3 nucleotide sequence: TGTGCCACCTGGGACAGGCCCGCTGGTTGGTTCAAGATATTT.

V gene TRGV10 combines with J gene TRGJ1 or TRGJ2. TRGV10 is flagged as an ORF with uncertain function. Unmatched junction bases numbered 8, after V lost 8 bases and J lost 0 bases. The CDR3 totals 14 residues. CDR3 loop: CAAWDYMNYYKKLF. CDR3 coding DNA: TGTGCTGCGTGGGATTATATGAATTATTATAAGAAACTCTTT.

This clone is large by share. This chain joins TRGV5 and TRGJP. The CDR3 sequence is 15 residues long. The trim removed 3 bases at V and 4 bases at J, leaving 0 bases unmatched. Germline values: CDR1 VINAFY, CDR2 YDVSNSKD. The CDR3 DNA sequence: TGTGCCACCTGGGACCAAGAGTTGGGCAAAAAAATCAAGGTATTT. This encodes CATWDQELGKKIKVF.

This clone has just a few counts. V gene TRGV5 combines with J gene TRGJP. TCRdb does not report a J gene; here it was assigned by matching the DNA to germline references. CDR3 length: 14 amino acids. Germline V gene lookup returns CDR1 VINAFY and CDR2 YDVSNSKD. The junction had 0 bases not matched to a gene; V was cut back by 3 bases and J by 7 bases. The CDR3 nucleotides are TGTGCCACCTGGGACGAGTTGGGCAAAAAAATCAAGGTATTT. The encoded protein is CATWDELGKKIKVF.